This T cell receptor beta chain was identified during a study of siplizumab effects on memory and regulatory T cells. Whole-study findings and limits: Naive T cells looked more diverse than memory cells and looked like major alloresponse contributors.

About this clone itself: Its antigen is unidentified.

Assays examined approximately 99,000 TCR templates per sample. Sequenced by immunoSEQ multiplex PCR; TCRdb stores in-frame clones only, minus some. The sample yields some 97,000 clones, about 91% seen once. Looked up from germline, CDR1 is MDHEN and CDR2 is SYDVKM. The CDR3 has 15 residues. The V and J ends lost 5 bases and 4 bases, in that order; junction bases with no gene match: 6. The sequenced sample was CD4+ T cells sorted from blood. The chain has TRBV28 and TRBJ2-3, with TRBD2 matching 10 bases. The receptor was derived from a human donor in good health. Some clones in this sample may be carry-over from other donors' samples. The CDR3 is CASSRSGRGPDTQYF. The CDR3 coding sequence is TGTGCCAGCAGTAGAAGCGGGAGGGGCCCAGATACGCAGTATTTT.